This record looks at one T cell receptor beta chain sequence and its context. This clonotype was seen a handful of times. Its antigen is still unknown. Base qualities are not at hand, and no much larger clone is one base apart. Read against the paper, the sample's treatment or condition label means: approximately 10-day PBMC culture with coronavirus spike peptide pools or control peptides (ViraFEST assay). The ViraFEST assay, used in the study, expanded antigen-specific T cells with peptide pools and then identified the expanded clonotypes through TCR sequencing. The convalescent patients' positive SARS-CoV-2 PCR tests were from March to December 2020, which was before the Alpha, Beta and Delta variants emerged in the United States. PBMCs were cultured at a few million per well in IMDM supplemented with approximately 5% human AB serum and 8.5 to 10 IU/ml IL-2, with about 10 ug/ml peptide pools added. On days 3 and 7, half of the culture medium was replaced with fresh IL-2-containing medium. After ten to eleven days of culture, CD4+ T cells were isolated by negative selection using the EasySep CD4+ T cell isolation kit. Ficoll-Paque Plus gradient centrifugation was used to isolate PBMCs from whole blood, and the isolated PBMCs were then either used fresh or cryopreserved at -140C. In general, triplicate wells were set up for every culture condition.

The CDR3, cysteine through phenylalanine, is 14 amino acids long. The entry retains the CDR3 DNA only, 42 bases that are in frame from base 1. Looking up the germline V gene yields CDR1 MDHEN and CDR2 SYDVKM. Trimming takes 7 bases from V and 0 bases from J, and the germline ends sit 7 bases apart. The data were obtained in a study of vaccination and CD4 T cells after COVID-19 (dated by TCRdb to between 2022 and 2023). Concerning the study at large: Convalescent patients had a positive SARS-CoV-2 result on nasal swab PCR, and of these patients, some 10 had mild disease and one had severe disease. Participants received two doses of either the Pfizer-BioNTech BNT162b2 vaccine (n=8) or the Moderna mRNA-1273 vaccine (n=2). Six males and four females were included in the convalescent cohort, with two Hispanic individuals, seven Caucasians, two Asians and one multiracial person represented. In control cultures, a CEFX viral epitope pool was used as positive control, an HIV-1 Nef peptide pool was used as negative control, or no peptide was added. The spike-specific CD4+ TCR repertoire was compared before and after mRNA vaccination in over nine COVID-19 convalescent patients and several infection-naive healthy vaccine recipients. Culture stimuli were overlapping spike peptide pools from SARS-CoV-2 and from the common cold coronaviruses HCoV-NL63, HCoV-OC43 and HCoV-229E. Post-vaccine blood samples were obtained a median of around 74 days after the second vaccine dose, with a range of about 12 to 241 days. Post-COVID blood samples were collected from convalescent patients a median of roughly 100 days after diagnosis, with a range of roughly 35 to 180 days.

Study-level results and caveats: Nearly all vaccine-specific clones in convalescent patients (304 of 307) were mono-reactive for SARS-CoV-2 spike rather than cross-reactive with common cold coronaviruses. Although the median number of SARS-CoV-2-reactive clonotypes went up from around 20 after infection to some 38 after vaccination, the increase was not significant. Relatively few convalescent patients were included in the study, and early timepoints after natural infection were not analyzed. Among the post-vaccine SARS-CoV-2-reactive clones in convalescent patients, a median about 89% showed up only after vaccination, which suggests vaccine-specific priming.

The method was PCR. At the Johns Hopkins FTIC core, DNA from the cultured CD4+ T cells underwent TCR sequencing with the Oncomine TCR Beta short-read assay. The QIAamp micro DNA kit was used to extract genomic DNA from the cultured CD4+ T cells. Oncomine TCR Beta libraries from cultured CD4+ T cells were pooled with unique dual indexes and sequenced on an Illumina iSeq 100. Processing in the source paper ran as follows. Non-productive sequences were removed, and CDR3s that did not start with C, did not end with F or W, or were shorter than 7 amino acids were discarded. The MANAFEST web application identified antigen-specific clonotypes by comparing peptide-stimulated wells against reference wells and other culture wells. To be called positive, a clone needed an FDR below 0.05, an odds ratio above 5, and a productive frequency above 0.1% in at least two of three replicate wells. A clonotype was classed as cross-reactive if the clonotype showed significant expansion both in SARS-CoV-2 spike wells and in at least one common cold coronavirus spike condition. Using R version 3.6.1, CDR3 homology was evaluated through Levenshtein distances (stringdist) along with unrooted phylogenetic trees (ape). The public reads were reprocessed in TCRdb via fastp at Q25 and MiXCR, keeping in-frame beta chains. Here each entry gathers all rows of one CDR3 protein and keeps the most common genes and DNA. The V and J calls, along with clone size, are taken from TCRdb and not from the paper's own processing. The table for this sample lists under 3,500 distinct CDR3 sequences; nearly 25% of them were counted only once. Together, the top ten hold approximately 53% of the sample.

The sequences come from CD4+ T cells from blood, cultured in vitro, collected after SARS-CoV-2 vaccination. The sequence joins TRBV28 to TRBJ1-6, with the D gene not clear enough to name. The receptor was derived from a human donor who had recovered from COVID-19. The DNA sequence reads TGTGCCAGCATTAAGAGCTCCTATAATTCACCCCTCCACTTT. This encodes CASIKSSYNSPLHF.